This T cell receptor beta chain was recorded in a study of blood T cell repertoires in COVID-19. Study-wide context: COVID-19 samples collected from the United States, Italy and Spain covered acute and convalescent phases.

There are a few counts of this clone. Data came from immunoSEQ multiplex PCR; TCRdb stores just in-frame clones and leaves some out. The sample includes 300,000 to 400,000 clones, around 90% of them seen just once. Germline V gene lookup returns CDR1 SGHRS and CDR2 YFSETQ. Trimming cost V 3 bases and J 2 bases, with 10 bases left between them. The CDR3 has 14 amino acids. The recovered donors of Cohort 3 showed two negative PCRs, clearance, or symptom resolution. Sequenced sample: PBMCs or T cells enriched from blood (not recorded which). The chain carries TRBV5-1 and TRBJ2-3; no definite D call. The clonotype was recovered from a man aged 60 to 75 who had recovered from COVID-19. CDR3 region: CASSSQAITDTQYF. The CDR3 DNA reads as TGCGCCAGCAGCTCCCAGGCGATCACAGATACGCAGTATTTT.